This entry concerns a single TCR beta chain. Followed longitudinally, the Seattle patients had been enrolled during active infection. This entry comes from a study of blood T cell repertoires in COVID-19. At the level of the study: Samples taken during acute and convalescent COVID-19 were collected in the United States, Italy and Spain.

This table comes from immunoSEQ multiplex PCR, and its TCRdb copy is limited to in-frame clones, with some not included. The repertoire consists of more than 350,000 clones, with around 87% occurring once and the leading ten covering more than 9%. The V segment lost 2 bases and the J segment 0 bases; nucleotides outside the gene matches: 1. The CDR3 consists of 14 residues. Germline CDR1 SGDLS, CDR2 YYNGEE. Material: peripheral blood. The source is a woman under 40 with COVID-19, enrolled during active disease. The V gene is TRBV9, the J gene TRBJ2-5; 7 positions match TRBD2. The CDR3 DNA reads as TGTGCCAGCAGCGTTACTAGCGACCAAGAGACCCAGTACTTC. It codes for CASSVTSDQETQYF.